The 27 T cell receptor beta chains given below trace back to one sample, sequenced in a study of tumor-infiltrating lymphocytes in primary liver carcinoma. Co-extraction of RNA and DNA was performed on about 18-30 mg of unsorted bulk tissue. Reverse transcription of roughly 0.5 ug total RNA with a constant-region primer produced TCR beta cDNA. Nested multiplex PCR, run for three rounds with slightly modified ARM-PCR, yielded TCR beta libraries. TRBV1-TRBV30 forward primers and a C-beta reverse primer were used in the first two PCR rounds, which each ran for about 9 cycles. TCRdb independently ran MiXCR on the multiplex PCR reads; one entry per CDR3 protein. The sample contains about 120,000 distinct CDR3 sequences, less than 75% of which appear only once. Source material: tumor-adjacent normal liver tissue. These receptor sequences come from a woman aged 55-70 years with primary liver carcinoma and hepatitis B virus infection.

Concerning this clonotype itself: The germline gene is not matched at one end of the junction; a read error may be the cause. The chain combines TRBV11-3 with TRBJ2-1; 7 positions agree with TRBD2. CDR3 length equals 17 residues. Germline values: CDR1 SGHNT, CDR2 YENEEA. CDR3 sequence: CASSRSRGGSTCNEKFF. The CDR3 DNA reads as TGTGCCAGCAGTCGTTCCCGCGGCGGGAGCACGTGTAATGAGAAGTTCTTC.

In regard to this clonotype: Possible read error: a much larger clone is one base away. The CDR3, as DNA: TGCGCCAGCAGCCCCGGGACTAGCGGCTTCACAGATACGCACTATTTT. This codes for CASSPGTSGFTDTHYF. This chain joins TRBV5-1 and TRBJ2-3; TRBD2 matches at 11 bases. In germline, CDR1 is SGHRS, CDR2 YFSETQ. The CDR3 covers 16 residues.

This clonotype came up a few times. The rearrangement joins TRBV7-9 to TRBJ2-7; D call uncertain. V gave up 5 bases and J gave up 3 bases, with 17 bases separating them. CDR1 SEHNR and CDR2 FQNEAQ come from the germline V gene (reference sequence). The CDR3 covers 15 residues. The CDR3 nucleotides read TGTGCCAGCAGCCCCAGGAGCACATTGAGCTACGAGCAGTACTTC. It is translated as CASSPRSTLSYEQYF.

With regard to this clonotype: One end of the junction varies from germline; a read error may be responsible. The rearrangement links TRBV5-1 to TRBJ1-3; D gene unclear. The CDR3 runs 16 residues. Germline CDR1 is SGHRS and CDR2 is YFSETQ. CDR3 region: CTSSHAGPGPGNTIYF. The DNA of the CDR3 is TGCACCAGCAGCCATGCCGGGCCGGGCCCTGGAAACACCATATATTTT. The variable domain in full, with the rest retrieved from reference TRBV5-1 and TRBJ1-3, is KAGVTQTPRYLIKTRGQQVTLSCSPISGHRSVSWYQQTPGQGLQFLFEYFSETQRNKGNFPGRFSGRQFSNSRSEMNVSTLELGDSALYLCTSSHAGPGPGNTIYFGEGSWLTVV.

With regard to this clonotype: A much bigger clone sits one base away, suggesting this may be a read error. The V gene is TRBV5-1, the J gene TRBJ2-5; D uncertain. CDR3 size: 13 residues. Germline V gene lookup returns CDR1 SGHRS and CDR2 YFSETQ. This CDR3 reads CVSSLVGEETQYF. The CDR3 DNA sequence: TGCGTCAGCAGCTTGGTTGGGGAAGAGACCCAGTACTTC.

This clonotype was seen ten or more times. This rearrangement joins TRBV28 to TRBJ1-2; 7 bases fit TRBD1. The germline V gene has CDR1 MDHEN and CDR2 SYDVKM. This CDR3 comprises 16 residues. J was trimmed by 5 bases and V by 8 bases; bases with no gene match: 17. This chain's CDR3 is CASVFSGGQRSYGYTF. CDR3 nucleotide sequence: TGTGCCAGCGTTTTTTCGGGGGGACAGCGTTCGTATGGCTACACCTTC.

This clonotype occurred a few times. The chain carries TRBV2 and TRBJ2-7; maybe TRBD1 (6 bases). Germline assignment: CDR1 SNHLY and CDR2 FYNNEI. Trimming removed 8 bases at V and 6 bases at J, with 17 bases between. The CDR3 consists of 13 residues. The CDR3 loop is CASGAQGNGEQYF. CDR3 bases: TGTGCCAGCGGAGCACAGGGAAACGGCGAGCAGTACTTC.

On this clonotype: One end of the junction is discordant with germline, which a read error may explain. The chain is built from TRBV5-1 and TRBJ2-1; 15 bases map to TRBD2. The CDR3 totals 17 residues. Germline CDR1 SGHRS, CDR2 YFSETQ. The CDR3 is CASSRTSGRAVYNEHFF. For the CDR3, the DNA is TGCGCCAGCAGCCGGACTAGCGGGAGGGCCGTATACAATGAGCACTTCTTC. Drawing the rest from reference TRBV5-1 and TRBJ2-1, the complete variable domain is KAGVTQTPRYLIKTRGQQVTLSCSPISGHRSVSWYQQTPGQGLQFLFEYFSETQRNKGNFPGRFSGRQFSNSRSEMNVSTLELGDSALYLCASSRTSGRAVYNEHFFGPGTRLTVL.

Concerning this clonotype itself: A junction end diverges from the germline sequence, so it may reflect a read error. V and J are TRBV5-1 and TRBJ2-3, with 8 bases aligning to TRBD1. CDR3 size: 18 residues. CDR1 is SGHRS and CDR2 is YFSETQ in the germline V gene. The CDR3 bases are TGCGTCAGCAGCTTGGGATTTCGGACAGGGACTAGCACAGATACGCAGTATTTT. Its translation is CVSSLGFRTGTSTDTQYF.

This clonotype showed up just once. It is likely a read error, because the conserved phenylalanine at the end of the CDR3 is missing. CDR3 sequence: CASANSRNQETQYL. DNA for the CDR3: TGTGCCAGCGCCAATAGTAGAAACCAAGAGACCCAGTACTTA. The V call is TRBV6-5, the J call TRBJ2-5; D uncertain. The V and J ends lost 8 bases and 0 bases respectively, with 13 bases between them. The CDR3 sequence is 14 residues long. The germline V gene has CDR1 MNHEY and CDR2 SVGAGI.

This clonotype was observed a handful of times. The V and J genes are TRBV10-3 and TRBJ2-3; 7 positions match TRBD2. In germline, CDR1 is ENHRY, CDR2 SYGVKD. The CDR3 extends over 15 amino acids. After removal of 5 bases from V and 0 bases from J, the junction contained 5 bases not matched to a gene. As DNA, the CDR3 is TGTGCCATCAGTACGGCGGGAGCTAGCACAGATACGCAGTATTTT. Protein product: CAISTAGASTDTQYF.

The CDR3 DNA is TGCGCCAACAGGCAAGAAAGCAGGGGCTATGGCTACACCTTC. Amino acid sequence: CANRQESRGYGYTF. This rearrangement joins TRBV4-1 to TRBJ1-2; possibly TRBD1 for D (6 bases). This CDR3 region has 14 residues. CDR1 is MGHRA and CDR2 is YSYEKL in the germline V gene. Between the trimmed V and J ends, which lost 10 bases and 4 bases, there was a span of 19 bases.

V gene TRBV19 combines with J gene TRBJ2-5; 10 nucleotides match TRBD1. V was pared by 4 bases and J by 1 base, with 6 bases of the junction left unmatched. CDR3 size: 16 residues. Germline values: CDR1 LNHDA, CDR2 SQIVND (reference sequence). The DNA for the CDR3 is TGTGCCAGTAGTACCGGGACAGGGGCGAGCCAAGAGACCCAGTACTTC. This gives the protein CASSTGTGASQETQYF.

This clonotype occurred many times. The V call is TRBV11-2, the J call TRBJ2-1, with D uncertain. Germline assignment: CDR1 SGHAT and CDR2 FQNNGV. This CDR3 spans 13 amino acids. Trimming stripped 5 bases from V and 1 base from J, with 6 bases between. CDR3 loop: CASSLGSYNEQFF. The CDR3 nucleotides read TGTGCCAGCAGCCTTGGGTCCTACAATGAGCAGTTCTTC.

This clonotype appeared once. The chain employs TRBV29-1 and TRBJ2-3; a possible D gene is TRBD2 (5 bases). The CDR3 is made up of 16 amino acids. The germline V and J ends were trimmed by 1 base and 5 bases, with 19 bases remaining between them. Germline V gene sequence: CDR1 SQVTM, CDR2 ANQGSEA. The CDR3 nucleotides are TGCAGCGTTGAAGGGACTCCGGTACGACCCATAGATACGCAGTATTTT. Translation: CSVEGTPVRPIDTQYF.

The V gene is TRBV28, the J gene TRBJ2-1; D ambiguous. Germline CDR1 is MDHEN and CDR2 is SYDVKM. The ends were cut back, 4 bases at V and 8 bases at J, with 12 bases in the middle. The CDR3 length is 13 residues. CDR3: CASSSLSRHEQFF. Here the CDR3 DNA reads TGTGCCAGCAGTTCTCTCAGCCGGCATGAGCAGTTCTTC.

The CDR3 region has the DNA TGTGCCAGCATGGGACAGGTACACGACTCCTACAATGAGCAGTTCTTC. This translates into CASMGQVHDSYNEQFF. The gene calls are TRBV6-1 and TRBJ2-1; 8 bases match TRBD1. The germline gives CDR1 MNHNS, CDR2 SASEGT. The CDR3 runs to 16 residues. The V segment lost 7 bases and the J segment 0 bases; nucleotides outside the gene matches: 8.

The rearrangement joins TRBV29-1 to TRBJ1-5; TRBD1 might be the D (5 bases). The CDR3 runs 12 residues. V lost 6 bases and J lost 6, with 12 bases in between. Germline V lookup: CDR1 SQVTM, CDR2 ANQGSEA. The CDR3 DNA is TGCAGCGTCGGACAAGTCGGTCAGCCCCAGCATTTT. The encoded protein is CSVGQVGQPQHF. Looking up the rest from reference TRBV29-1 and TRBJ1-5 gives the full variable domain: SAVISQKPSRDICQRGTSLTIQCQVDSQVTMMFWYRQQPGQSLTLIATANQGSEATYESGFVIDKFPISRPNLTFSTLTVSNMSPEDSSIYLCSVGQVGQPQHFGDGTRLSIL.

The chain links TRBV28 to TRBJ2-7, with 9 bases identical to TRBD1. The germline V gene has CDR1 MDHEN and CDR2 SYDVKM. This CDR3 is 14 amino acids long. Germline trimming cut 8 bases from V and 2 bases from J; bases unmatched to any gene: 7. CDR3 coding DNA: TGTGCCAGCGAAAGACAGGGGGTCACCTACGAGCAGTACTTC. It is translated as CASERQGVTYEQYF.

The chain uses TRBV5-4 and TRBJ2-3; D gene unclear. The length of the CDR3 is 13 residues. Between the trimmed V and J ends, which lost 5 bases and 6 bases, there was a span of 13 bases. Germline CDR1 SGHNT, CDR2 YYREEE (reference sequence). The CDR3 loop is CASSTPTVDTQYF. In nucleotides, the CDR3 is TGTGCCAGCAGTACCCCGACCGTCGATACGCAGTATTTT.

To note about this clonotype: One junction end does not reproduce the germline sequence, and a read error may be involved. The gene calls are TRBV29-1 and TRBJ2-4; 9 bases match TRBD1. Per germline, CDR1 SQVTM and CDR2 ANQGSEA. The CDR3 contains 16 residues. CDR3 nucleotide sequence: TGCAGCGTTGAAACAGGGGGCAGTAGGGCCAGAAACATTCAGTACTTC. Residues: CSVETGGSRARNIQYF.

As concerns this clonotype: One junction end disagrees with the germline gene, perhaps due to a read error. The gene calls are TRBV29-1 and TRBJ1-2; D remains ambiguous. Per the germline V gene, CDR1 is SQVTM and CDR2 is ANQGSEA. The CDR3 loop spans 12 amino acids. CDR3 in amino acids: CSVEGGNEGYTF. CDR3 DNA: TGTAGCGTCGAGGGAGGAAATGAAGGCTACACCTTC.

Of note for this clonotype: Mismatch with germline at one junction end may stem from a read error. Written as DNA, the CDR3 is TGTGCCAGCGGTTTAGGGGTATCCTTATCTGGGGCCAACGTCCTGACTTTC. Its protein is CASGLGVSLSGANVLTF. The J gene is TRBJ2-6, the V gene TRBV28; possibly TRBD1 for D (5 bases). The CDR3 extends over 17 amino acids. Germline V gene lookup returns CDR1 MDHEN and CDR2 SYDVKM.

As to this clonotype: This may be a read error: a much more frequent sequence differs by one nucleotide. The chain recombines TRBV5-1 with TRBJ2-5, with D tentatively TRBD2 (7 bases). Germline lookup yields CDR1 SGHRS and CDR2 YFSETQ. This CDR3 is built from 14 residues. CDR3 bases: TGCGTCAGCAGCTTGGAAGGGGGGGCAGAGACCCAGTACTTC. Its translation is CVSSLEGGAETQYF.

In regard to this clonotype: Possible read error: a much larger clone is one base away. The chain employs TRBV7-9 and TRBJ1-1; 8 bases are shared with TRBD1. V shed 6 bases and J 4 bases; nucleotides not matched to a gene: 4. The CDR3 sequence is 13 residues long. Germline CDR1 reads SEHNR; CDR2 reads FQNEAQ (reference sequence). CDR3 sequence: CASRPDRVTEAFF. CDR3 in DNA: TGTGCCAGCAGACCGGACAGGGTCACTGAAGCTTTCTTT.

Details on this clonotype: Mismatch with germline at one junction end may stem from a read error. The chain is built from TRBV5-5 and TRBJ1-5; perhaps TRBD1 as D (5 bases). The CDR3 sequence is 17 residues long. The germline V gene encodes CDR1 SGHKS and CDR2 YYEKEE (reference sequence). The CDR3: CANSLGRAMRSNQPQHF. The CDR3 region has the DNA TGTGCCAACAGCTTGGGCAGGGCGATGCGGAGCAATCAACCCCAGCATTTT.

A remark on this clonotype: A junction boundary mismatches the germline segment, possibly from a read error. This chain joins TRBV11-2 and TRBJ2-7, with D perhaps matching TRBD1 (5 bases). Looked up from germline, CDR1 is SGHAT and CDR2 is FQNNGV. The CDR3 is 15 amino acids. The CDR3 reads CASSLMQGSSYEQHF. The CDR3 DNA follows: TGTGCCAGCAGCTTAATGCAGGGCTCTTCCTATGAGCAGCACTTC.